Given below is one T cell receptor (beta chain) in context. Its antigen is still unknown. One end of the junction is discordant with germline, which a read error may explain. Study donors comprised healthy, HIV-negative adults devoid of recent acute infection or vaccination. Germline CDR1 SGHDT, CDR2 YYEEEE. There are 16 residues in the CDR3. Profiled with immunoSEQ multiplex PCR; TCRdb holds only in-frame clones, not every one. Among roughly 2.4 million clones, approximately 96% were seen once, and the ten largest hold more than 0.1%. These data originate in a study of shared clonotypes between healthy human individuals. Turning to the study itself: Three CD4 naive, three CD4 memory, two CD8 naive and one CD8 memory plate were used per donor. Whole-study results and caveats: What naive subsets generally showed was a larger estimated richness than memory subsets showed.

This receptor was obtained from a man aged 18 to 30 in good health. Sequencing was done on a sample of naive CD4+ T cells sorted from blood. The sample's subset: CD45RA+ positively selected. The chain is built from TRBV5-6 and TRBJ1-6, with TRBD1 as a possible D gene (5 bases). The CDR3 here is CASRLGPPSYNSPLHF. In DNA form, the CDR3 reads TGTGCCAGCAGGTTGGGACCGCCGAGTTATAATTCACCCCTCCACTTT.